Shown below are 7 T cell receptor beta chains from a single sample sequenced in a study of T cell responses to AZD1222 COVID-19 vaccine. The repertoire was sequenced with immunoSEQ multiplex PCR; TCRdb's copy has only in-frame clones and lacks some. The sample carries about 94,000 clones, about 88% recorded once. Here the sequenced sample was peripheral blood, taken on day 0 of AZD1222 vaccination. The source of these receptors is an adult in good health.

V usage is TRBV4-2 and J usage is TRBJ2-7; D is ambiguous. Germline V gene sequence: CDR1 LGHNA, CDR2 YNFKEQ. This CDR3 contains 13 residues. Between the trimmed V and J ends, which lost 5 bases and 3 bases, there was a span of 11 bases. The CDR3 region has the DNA TGTGCCAGCAGCTCGCCCTCCCTCTACGAGCAGTACTTC. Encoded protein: CASSSPSLYEQYF.

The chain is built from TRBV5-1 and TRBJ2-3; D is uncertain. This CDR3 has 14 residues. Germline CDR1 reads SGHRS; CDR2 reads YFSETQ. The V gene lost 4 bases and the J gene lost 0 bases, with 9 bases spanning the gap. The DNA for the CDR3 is TGCGCCAGCAGCCAGACAACTAGCACAGATACGCAGTATTTT. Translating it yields CASSQTTSTDTQYF. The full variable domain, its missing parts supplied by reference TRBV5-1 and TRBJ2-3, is KAGVTQTPRYLIKTRGQQVTLSCSPISGHRSVSWYQQTPGQGLQFLFEYFSETQRNKGNFPGRFSGRQFSNSRSEMNVSTLELGDSALYLCASSQTTSTDTQYFGPGTRLTVL.

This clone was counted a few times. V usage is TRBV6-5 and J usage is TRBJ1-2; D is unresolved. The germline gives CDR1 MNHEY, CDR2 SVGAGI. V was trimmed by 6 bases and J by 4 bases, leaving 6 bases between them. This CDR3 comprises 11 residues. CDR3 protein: CASRDLYGYTF. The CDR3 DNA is TGTGCCAGCAGGGACCTCTATGGCTACACCTTC.

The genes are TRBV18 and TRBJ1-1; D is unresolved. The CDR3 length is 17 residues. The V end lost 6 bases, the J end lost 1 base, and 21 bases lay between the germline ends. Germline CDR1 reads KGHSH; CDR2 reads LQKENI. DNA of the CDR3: TGTGCCAGCTCCCCGGTCGTGGGGTCGAGAAAGAACACTGAAGCTTTCTTT. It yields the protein CASSPVVGSRKNTEAFF.

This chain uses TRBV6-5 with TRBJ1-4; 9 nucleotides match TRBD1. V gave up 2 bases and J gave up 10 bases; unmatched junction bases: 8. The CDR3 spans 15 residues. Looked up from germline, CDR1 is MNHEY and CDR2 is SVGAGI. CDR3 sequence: CASSYRGQGSVKLFF. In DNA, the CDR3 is TGTGCCAGCAGTTACCGGGGACAGGGAAGTGTAAAACTGTTTTTT.

Written as DNA, the CDR3 is TGTGCCAGCAGCCCAAGGACAGGGGCGGGTGCTAACTATGGCTACACCTTC. Its translation: CASSPRTGAGANYGYTF. The chain has TRBV5-6 and TRBJ1-2; 9 positions agree with TRBD1. This CDR3 contains 17 residues. Per the germline V gene, CDR1 is SGHDT and CDR2 is YYEEEE. The trim removed 4 bases at V and 0 bases at J, leaving 10 bases unmatched.

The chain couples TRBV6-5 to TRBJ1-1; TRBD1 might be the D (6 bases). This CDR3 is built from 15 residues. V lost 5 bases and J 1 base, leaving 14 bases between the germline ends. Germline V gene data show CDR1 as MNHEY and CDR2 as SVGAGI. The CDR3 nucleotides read TGTGCCAGCAGTCAACAGGGAGGTCCGAACACTGAAGCTTTCTTT. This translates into CASSQQGGPNTEAFF.